Ten or more counts support the clone carrying this T cell receptor beta chain. The antigen remains undetermined. Documented time point: newly diagnosed GD, antithyroid drugs for less than 3 months. PBMC RNA was the source of the TCR library. iRepertoire HTBI primers and Arm-PCR of CDR3 regions built TCR beta libraries. As processed by the authors: The samples yielded approximately 62 TRBV and roughly 13 TRBJ segments. MiXCR was run by TCRdb on the multiplex PCR reads, yielding one entry per CDR3 protein. TCRdb's processing, not the study's, gives the V and J calls here. Altogether about 470,000 distinct CDR3 sequences are present, approximately 15% being singletons, with the ten largest covering 16%. The data derive from a study of regulatory T cells in long-lasting Graves disease. Notes on the study in general: Persistent cases favored TRBV28, TRBJ1-2 and TRBJ2-5.

CDR1 is MNHEY, CDR2 SVGEGT, per germline. V lost 0 bases to trimming and J lost 3 bases; unmatched junction nucleotides: 2. The CDR3 is made up of 15 amino acids. This same sample was also part of a study on T cells in Graves' hyperthyroidism and ophthalmopathy. That paper states: When the TCR CDR3 underwent first-round RT-PCR, the HTBI primer set was used.

The TCR comes from a woman aged 30 to 39 with Graves disease. V gene TRBV6-2 or TRBV6-3 combines with J gene TRBJ2-1; TRBD2 agrees at 7 bases. The source material was peripheral blood mononuclear cells (PBMCs), sampled at new diagnosis, from a patient treated with antithyroid drugs. This CDR3 is CASSYSPSGYNEQFF. The CDR3 nucleotides are TGTGCCAGCAGTTACTCTCCTAGCGGCTACAATGAGCAGTTCTTC.